These 16 T cell receptor beta chains came from one sample sequenced in a study of T cells after somatic rescue of genetic block (dated by TCRdb to 2020 to 2022). The method was the immunoSEQ multiplex PCR assay. The source is immuneACCESS, and TCRdb retained only in-frame sequences with V and J called. Part of the clones is not carried over; for the studies checked, unresolved V genes explain less than half of this, and the remainder is unexplained. A total of over 95,000 clones appear in this sample, just over 90% of them only once. Together, the top ten hold approximately 1.5% of the sample. What was sequenced was peripheral blood mononuclear cells (PBMCs). The receptors derive from a woman aged 18 to 35.

The chain has TRBV5-1 and TRBJ2-7; 8 bases fit TRBD1. The CDR3 is 14 amino acids. Germline CDR1 and CDR2: SGHRS and YFSETQ. Trimming cost V 2 bases and J 4 bases; bases outside gene matches: 5. CDR3 sequence reads: CASSLWTGTYEQYF. The CDR3 DNA reads TGCGCCAGCAGCTTATGGACAGGGACGTACGAGCAGTACTTC. The full variable domain, its missing parts supplied by reference TRBV5-1 and TRBJ2-7, is KAGVTQTPRYLIKTRGQQVTLSCSPISGHRSVSWYQQTPGQGLQFLFEYFSETQRNKGNFPGRFSGRQFSNSRSEMNVSTLELGDSALYLCASSLWTGTYEQYFGPGTRLTVT.

This sequence joins TRBV9 and TRBJ2-7; D unresolved. The CDR3 loop spans 13 amino acids. Germline V lookup: CDR1 SGDLS, CDR2 YYNGEE. The V gene lost 0 bases and the J gene lost 1 base, with 5 bases spanning the gap. CDR3 in amino acids: CASSVDSSYEQYF. CDR3 bases: TGTGCCAGCAGCGTAGACAGTTCCTACGAGCAGTACTTC. The whole variable domain, remainder taken from reference TRBV9 and TRBJ2-7, is DSGVTQTPKHLITATGQRVTLRCSPRSGDLSVYWYQQSLDQGLQFLIQYYNGEERAKGNILERFSAQQFPDLHSELNLSSLELGDSALYFCASSVDSSYEQYFGPGTRLTVT.

The rearrangement joins TRBV30 to TRBJ1-6; possible D gene TRBD1, 5 bases. Germline V CDR1 and CDR2: GTSNPN, SVGIG (reference sequence). Deletions cut 6 bases from V and 0 bases from J, with 18 bases between. The CDR3 has 17 residues. DNA of the CDR3: TGTGCCTGTCAACCCTCTCACGACAGCTCCTATAATTCACCCCTCCACTTT. It is translated as CACQPSHDSSYNSPLHF.

The table lists this clone with a count of one. The gene calls are TRBV4-2 and TRBJ1-6, with D possibly being TRBD1 (5 bases). The CDR3 sequence is 16 residues long. The V gene lost 0 bases and the J gene lost 6 bases, with 12 bases spanning the gap. Germline-derived CDR1 and CDR2 are LGHNA and YNFKEQ. CDR3 residues: CASSQDLGAANSPLHF. For the CDR3, the DNA is TGTGCCAGCAGCCAAGATCTCGGGGCGGCTAATTCACCCCTCCACTTT.

This chain joins TRBV6-5 and TRBJ1-6; no firm D call. The germline CDR1 and CDR2 sequences are MNHEY and SVGAGI. V lost 5 bases, J lost 7 bases, and 9 bases lay in between. There are 13 residues in the CDR3. CDR3 residues: CASSDRGNSPLHF. In DNA form, the CDR3 reads TGTGCCAGCAGTGACCGAGGGAATTCACCCCTCCACTTT.

The V call is TRBV27, the J call TRBJ2-7, with D perhaps matching TRBD1 or TRBD2 (5 bases each). Germline-derived CDR1 and CDR2 are MNHEY and SMNVEV (reference sequence). The germline V and J ends were trimmed by 1 base and 5 bases, with 33 bases remaining between them. The CDR3 spans 21 residues. In DNA form, the CDR3 reads TGTGCCAGCAGTTTATTAAATCCGGGGTTGGTCAGCAGGCAGGGTCCGGACGAGCAGTACTTC. Its translation is CASSLLNPGLVSRQGPDEQYF.

This chain joins TRBV4-1 and TRBJ2-7; D is uncertain. The CDR3 is 15 amino acids. V lost 1 base and J 0 bases, leaving 10 bases between the germline ends. Germline V gene sequence: CDR1 MGHRA, CDR2 YSYEKL. This CDR3 is CASSQGPASSYEQYF. CDR3 DNA: TGCGCCAGCAGCCAAGGGCCCGCTAGCTCCTACGAGCAGTACTTC.

The DNA for the CDR3 is TGTGCCAGCAGTTTTTTGTCCGGGGGCGCCGGTGGCTACACCTTC. Protein sequence: CASSFLSGGAGGYTF. The rearrangement links TRBV28 to TRBJ1-2; possibly TRBD1 for D (6 bases). The CDR3 extends over 15 amino acids. With 3 bases removed from V and 7 bases from J, the gap between germline ends came to 18 bases. Germline CDR1 MDHEN, CDR2 SYDVKM.

The chain combines TRBV18 with TRBJ1-1; no clear D gene. Trimming took 6 bases from V and 8 from J, leaving 19 bases between them. The germline V gene encodes CDR1 KGHSH and CDR2 LQKENI. There are 14 residues in the CDR3. CDR3 loop: CASSPQERAAEAFF. The CDR3 DNA sequence: TGTGCCAGCTCTCCTCAGGAGAGGGCCGCGGAAGCTTTCTTT.

This clone was counted between two and nine times. The V and J genes are TRBV10-1 and TRBJ2-7, with D unresolved. Between the trimmed V and J ends, which lost 10 bases and 2 bases, there was a span of 15 bases. The CDR3 length is 13 residues. Germline CDR1 and CDR2: WNHNN and SYGVQD (reference sequence). CDR3 in DNA: TGCGCCAAGACAAGTTATGAAGCCTACGAGCAGTACTTC. It codes for CAKTSYEAYEQYF.

This chain uses TRBV7-3 with TRBJ2-5; D remains ambiguous. V lost 0 bases to trimming and J lost 3 bases, with 5 bases between them. Germline CDR1 SGHTA, CDR2 FQGTGA. CDR3 size: 13 residues. CDR3: CASSLTAEETQYF. CDR3 in DNA: TGTGCCAGCAGCTTAACGGCAGAAGAGACCCAGTACTTC. The full variable domain, its missing parts supplied by reference TRBV7-3 and TRBJ2-5, is GAGVSQTPSNKVTEKGKYVELRCDPISGHTALYWYRQSLGQGPEFLIYFQGTGAADDSGLPNDRFFAVRPEGSVSTLKIQRTERGDSAVYLCASSLTAEETQYFGPGTRLLVL.

The rearrangement joins TRBV6-5 to TRBJ2-7; D is possibly TRBD1 (5 bases). The CDR3 extends over 12 amino acids. V was clipped by 6 bases and J by 4 bases, with 10 bases between them. Germline loops: CDR1 MNHEY, CDR2 SVGAGI. The CDR3 DNA is TGTGCCAGCAGGGCAGGGTGGTACGAGCAGTACTTC. Its protein product is CASRAGWYEQYF.

The V gene is TRBV5-1, the J gene TRBJ2-3, with unresolved D. In germline, CDR1 is SGHRS, CDR2 YFSETQ. Trimming removed 3 bases at V and 6 bases at J, with 5 bases between. The CDR3 runs to 11 residues. The CDR3 reads CASSWSDTQYF. Written as DNA, the CDR3 is TGCGCCAGCAGCTGGTCGGATACGCAGTATTTT.

The chain uses TRBV30 and TRBJ2-3; D unresolved. The germline V gene encodes CDR1 GTSNPN and CDR2 SVGIG (reference sequence). The germline V and J ends were trimmed by 2 bases and 4 bases, with 7 bases remaining between them. The CDR3 covers 12 residues. DNA of the CDR3: TGTGCCTGGAGTACCCCGGCAGATACGCAGTATTTT. This codes for CAWSTPADTQYF.

The V call is TRBV6-5, the J call TRBJ1-1, with D perhaps matching TRBD1 (5 bases). CDR3 length equals 16 residues. Trimming took 4 bases from V and 0 from J, leaving 15 bases between them. The V gene's germline CDR1 is MNHEY and CDR2 SVGAGI. The CDR3 here is CASSSAFLQVNTEAFF. The CDR3 region has the DNA TGTGCCAGCAGTTCTGCCTTTCTACAGGTGAACACTGAAGCTTTCTTT.

This clone came up once. The chain carries TRBV11-2 and TRBJ2-1; D not certain. The length of the CDR3 is 17 residues. V gave up 1 base and J gave up 4 bases, with 17 bases separating them. The germline CDR1 and CDR2 sequences are SGHAT and FQNNGV. CDR3 region: CASSLAEHSIIYNEQFF. The CDR3, as DNA: TGTGCCAGCAGCTTAGCGGAACACTCGATTATTTACAATGAGCAGTTCTTC.